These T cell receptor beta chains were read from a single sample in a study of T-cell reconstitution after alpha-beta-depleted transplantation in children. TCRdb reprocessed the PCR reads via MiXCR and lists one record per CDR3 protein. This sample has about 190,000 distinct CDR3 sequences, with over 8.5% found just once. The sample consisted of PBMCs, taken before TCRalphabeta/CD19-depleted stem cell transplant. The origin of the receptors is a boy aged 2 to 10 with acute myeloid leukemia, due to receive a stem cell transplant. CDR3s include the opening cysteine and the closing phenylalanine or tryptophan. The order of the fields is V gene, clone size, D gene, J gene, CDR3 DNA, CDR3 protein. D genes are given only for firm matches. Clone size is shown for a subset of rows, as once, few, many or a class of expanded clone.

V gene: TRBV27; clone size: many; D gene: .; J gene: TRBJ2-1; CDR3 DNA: TGTGCCAGCAACGACAGCCCTATCTCCTACAATGAGCAGTTCTTC; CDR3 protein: CASNDSPISYNEQFF
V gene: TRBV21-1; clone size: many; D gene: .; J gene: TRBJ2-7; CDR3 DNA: TGTGCCAGCAGCCTCGTCGGGAGGACAGGGCTCGGCGAGCAGTACTTC; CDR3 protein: CASSLVGRTGLGEQYF
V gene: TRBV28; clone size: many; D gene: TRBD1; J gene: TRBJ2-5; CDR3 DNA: TGTGCCAGCAGGACAGGGGGCATGGAGACCCAGTACTTC; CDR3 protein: CASRTGGMETQYF
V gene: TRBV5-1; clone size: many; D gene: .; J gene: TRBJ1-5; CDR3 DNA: TGCGCCAGCAGCTTGGGTCCTTTGAGCAATCAGCCCCAGCATTTT; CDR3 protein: CASSLGPLSNQPQHF
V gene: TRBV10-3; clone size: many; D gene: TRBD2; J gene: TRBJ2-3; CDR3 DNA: TGTGCCATCAGTCCTAGCGGGGGGGGCACAGATACGCAGTATTTT; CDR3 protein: CAISPSGGGTDTQYF
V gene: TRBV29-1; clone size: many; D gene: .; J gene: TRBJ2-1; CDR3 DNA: TGCAGCGTTGAAGGCTCTTCAAATGAGCAGTTCTTC; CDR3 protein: CSVEGSSNEQFF
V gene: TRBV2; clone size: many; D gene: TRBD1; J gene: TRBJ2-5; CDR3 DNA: TGTGCCAGCAGTGAACCTTATCTTTACCAGGGGGTCCAAGAGACCCAGTACTTC; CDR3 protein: CASSEPYLYQGVQETQYF
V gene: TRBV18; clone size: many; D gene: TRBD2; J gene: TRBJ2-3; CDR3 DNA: TGTGCCAGCTCATCTAGCGGGAGTCCCACAGATACGCAGTATTTT; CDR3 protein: CASSSSGSPTDTQYF
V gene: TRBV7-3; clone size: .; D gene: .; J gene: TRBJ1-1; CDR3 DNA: TGTGCCAGCAGCCCAGCCCCAGGGCGGAGGACTGAAGCTTTCTTT; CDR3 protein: CASSPAPGRRTEAFF
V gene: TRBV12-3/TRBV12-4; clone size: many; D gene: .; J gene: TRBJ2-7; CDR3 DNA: TGTGCCAGCACCCACGGGGGACCCTCCTACGAGCAGTACTTC; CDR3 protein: CASTHGGPSYEQYF
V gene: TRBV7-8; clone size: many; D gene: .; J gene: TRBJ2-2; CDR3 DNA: TGTGCCAGGGACACCGGGGAGCTGTTTTTT; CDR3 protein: CARDTGELFF
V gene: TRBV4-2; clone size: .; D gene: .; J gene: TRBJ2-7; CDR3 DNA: TGTGCCATGGGCCCTGGGGGCGGATCCTACGAGCAGTACTTC; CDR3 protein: CAMGPGGGSYEQYF
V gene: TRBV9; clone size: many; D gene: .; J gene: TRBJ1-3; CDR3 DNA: TGTGCCAGCAGCGCGCCCGGCTCTGGAAACACCATATATTTT; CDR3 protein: CASSAPGSGNTIYF
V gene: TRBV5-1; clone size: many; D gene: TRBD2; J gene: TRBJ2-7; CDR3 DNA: TGCGCCAGCAAGGAAACTAGCGGCCCCTACGAGCAGTACTTC; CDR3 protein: CASKETSGPYEQYF
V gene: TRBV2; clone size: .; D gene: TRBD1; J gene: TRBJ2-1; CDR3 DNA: TGTGCCAGCAGGGGGACAGCAACCCCGGGGAATGAGCAGTTCTTC; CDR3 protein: CASRGTATPGNEQFF
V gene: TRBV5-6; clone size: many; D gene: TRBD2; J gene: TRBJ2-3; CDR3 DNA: TGTGCCAGCAGCCTAACTAGCGAACCAGATACGCAGTATTTT; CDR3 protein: CASSLTSEPDTQYF
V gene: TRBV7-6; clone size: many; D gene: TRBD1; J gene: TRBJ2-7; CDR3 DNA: TGTGCCAGCAGCGGAATCAAAGGGACAGGGCCCTACGAGCAGTACTTC; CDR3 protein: CASSGIKGTGPYEQYF
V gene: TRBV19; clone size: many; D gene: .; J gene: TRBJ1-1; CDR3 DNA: TGTGCCAGTAGTCGCCGGCGAGGGGCAGGGGCTAGTTCTAATGAAGCTTTCTTT; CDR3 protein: CASSRRRGAGASSNEAFF
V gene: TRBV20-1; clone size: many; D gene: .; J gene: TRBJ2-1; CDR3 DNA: TGCAGTGCTAGTTTCCGGGATGTTCTCAATGAGCAGTTCTTC; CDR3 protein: CSASFRDVLNEQFF
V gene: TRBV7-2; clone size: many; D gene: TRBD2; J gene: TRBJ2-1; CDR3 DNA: TGTGCCAGCAGCTCCGGGACTAGTGCTTACAATGAGCAGTTCTTC; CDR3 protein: CASSSGTSAYNEQFF
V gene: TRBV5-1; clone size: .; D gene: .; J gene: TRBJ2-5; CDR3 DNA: TGCGCCAGCAGCTCGGATAGGGTGGAGTACTTC; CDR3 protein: CASSSDRVEYF
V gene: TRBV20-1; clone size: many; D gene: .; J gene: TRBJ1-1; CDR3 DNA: TGCAGTGCCGATGGGACTGAAGCTTTCTTT; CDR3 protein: CSADGTEAFF
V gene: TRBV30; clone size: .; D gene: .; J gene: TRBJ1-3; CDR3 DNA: TGTGCCTGGGATATCGGAAACACCATATATTTT; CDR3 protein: CAWDIGNTIYF
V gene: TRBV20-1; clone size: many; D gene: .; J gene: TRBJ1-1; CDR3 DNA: TGCAGTGCTACGGGACCGAACACTGAAGCTTTCTTT; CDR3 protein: CSATGPNTEAFF
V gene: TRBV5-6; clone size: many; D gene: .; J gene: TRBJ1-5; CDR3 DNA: TGTGCCAACTTACAGGAGAATCAGCCCCAGCATTTT; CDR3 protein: CANLQENQPQHF
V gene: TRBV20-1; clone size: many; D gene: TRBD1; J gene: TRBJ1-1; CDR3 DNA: TGCAGTGCTAGAGAGTGGGGATCGGGACAGGGAAAAACTGAAGCTTTCTTT; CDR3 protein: CSAREWGSGQGKTEAFF
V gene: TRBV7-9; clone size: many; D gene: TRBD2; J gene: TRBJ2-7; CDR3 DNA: TGTGCCAGCAGCCGGACTAGCGGGACGGACAATTACGAGCAGTACTTC; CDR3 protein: CASSRTSGTDNYEQYF
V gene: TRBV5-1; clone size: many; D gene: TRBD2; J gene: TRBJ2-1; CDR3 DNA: TGCGCCAGCAGCTTGGGGACTAGCGGCGGTGAGCAGTTCTTC; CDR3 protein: CASSLGTSGGEQFF
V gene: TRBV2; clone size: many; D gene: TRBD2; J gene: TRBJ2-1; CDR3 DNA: TGTGCCAGCAGTGAAAGAGGACTAGCGGGAGGCTCTTCCTACAATGAGCAGTTCTTC; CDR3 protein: CASSERGLAGGSSYNEQFF
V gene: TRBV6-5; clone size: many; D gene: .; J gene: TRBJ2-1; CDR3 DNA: TGTGCCAGCAGTTACTCGAAGGGCAATGAGCAGTTCTTC; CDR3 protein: CASSYSKGNEQFF
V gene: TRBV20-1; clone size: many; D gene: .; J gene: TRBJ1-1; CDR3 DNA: TGCAGTGCTAGCGCTAGGACCACTGAAGCTTTCTTT; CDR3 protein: CSASARTTEAFF
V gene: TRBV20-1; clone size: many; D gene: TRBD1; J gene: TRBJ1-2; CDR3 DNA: TGCAGTGCTAGGCCCGGACAGGGGGCTAACTATGGCTACACCTTC; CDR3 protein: CSARPGQGANYGYTF
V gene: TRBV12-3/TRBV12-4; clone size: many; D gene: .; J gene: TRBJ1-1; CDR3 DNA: TGTGCCAGCAGTTTGGGGAACAGGTTGAACACTGAAGCTTTCTTT; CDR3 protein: CASSLGNRLNTEAFF
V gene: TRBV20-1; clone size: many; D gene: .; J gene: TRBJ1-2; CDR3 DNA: TGCAGTGCTAGTCCGGGACTGATTTATGGCTACACCTTC; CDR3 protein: CSASPGLIYGYTF
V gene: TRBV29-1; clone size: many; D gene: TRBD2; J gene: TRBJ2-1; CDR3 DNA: TGCAGCGTTGTTGGCGGGAGGGCCCATGAGCAGTTCTTC; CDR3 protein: CSVVGGRAHEQFF
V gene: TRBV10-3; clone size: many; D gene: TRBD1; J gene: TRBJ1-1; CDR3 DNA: TGTGCCATCAGTGGGGGGGACAGGGAAGCTTTCTTT; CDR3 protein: CAISGGDREAFF
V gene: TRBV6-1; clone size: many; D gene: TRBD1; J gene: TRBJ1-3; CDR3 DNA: TGTGCCAGCAGGTCCGGGACAGGGGCTGGTGGAAACACCATATATTTT; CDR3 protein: CASRSGTGAGGNTIYF
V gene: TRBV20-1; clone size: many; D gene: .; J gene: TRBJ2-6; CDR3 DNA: TGCAGTGCTACCTGGGGGGCACACGGGGCCAACGTCCTGACTTTC; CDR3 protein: CSATWGAHGANVLTF
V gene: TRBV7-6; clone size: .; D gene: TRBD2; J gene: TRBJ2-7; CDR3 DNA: TGTGCCAGCAGCTTAGTTGGGGGACTAGCCTCCCACGAGCAGTACTTC; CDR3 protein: CASSLVGGLASHEQYF
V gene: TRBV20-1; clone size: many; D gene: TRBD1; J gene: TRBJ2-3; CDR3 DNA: TGCAGTGCTACGGCTCCGGGACAGGGGACAGATACGCAGTATTTT; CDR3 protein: CSATAPGQGTDTQYF
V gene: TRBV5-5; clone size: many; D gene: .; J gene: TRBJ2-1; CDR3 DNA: TGTGCCAGCAGCTTGAATGAGCAGTTCTTC; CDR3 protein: CASSLNEQFF
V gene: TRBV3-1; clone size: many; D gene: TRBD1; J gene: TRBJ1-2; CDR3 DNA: TGTGCCAGCAGCCCGAACAGGGGTACCTATGGCTACACCTTC; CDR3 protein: CASSPNRGTYGYTF
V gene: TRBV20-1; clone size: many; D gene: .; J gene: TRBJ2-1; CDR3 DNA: TGCAGTGCTAGCCTCCCAGGAACGGGAACTTACAATGAGCAGTTCTTC; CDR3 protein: CSASLPGTGTYNEQFF
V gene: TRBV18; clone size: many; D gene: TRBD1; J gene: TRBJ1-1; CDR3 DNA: TGTGCCAGCTCACGACGGGACAGGGAGATCACTGAAGCTTTCTTT; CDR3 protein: CASSRRDREITEAFF
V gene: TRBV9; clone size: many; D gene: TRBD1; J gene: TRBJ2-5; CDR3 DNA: TGTGCCAGCAGCGGAAGGGACAGGGCCCGGGAGGAGACCCAGTACTTC; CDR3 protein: CASSGRDRAREETQYF